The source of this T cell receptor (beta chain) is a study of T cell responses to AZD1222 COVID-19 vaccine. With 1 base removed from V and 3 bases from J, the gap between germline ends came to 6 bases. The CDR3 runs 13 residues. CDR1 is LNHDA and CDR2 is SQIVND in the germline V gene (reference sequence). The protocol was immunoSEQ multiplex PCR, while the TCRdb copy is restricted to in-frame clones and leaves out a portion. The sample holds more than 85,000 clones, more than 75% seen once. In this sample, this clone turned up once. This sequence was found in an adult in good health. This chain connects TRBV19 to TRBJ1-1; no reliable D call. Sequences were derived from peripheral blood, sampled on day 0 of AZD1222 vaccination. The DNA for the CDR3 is TGTGCCAGTAGTATAGTACCGCACACTGAAGCTTTCTTT. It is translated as CASSIVPHTEAFF. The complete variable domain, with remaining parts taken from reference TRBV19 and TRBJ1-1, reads DGGITQSPKYLFRKEGQNVTLSCEQNLNHDAMYWYRQDPGQGLRLIYYSQIVNDFQKGDIAEGYSVSREKKESFPLTVTSAQKNPTAFYLCASSIVPHTEAFFGQGTRLTVV.